The present T cell receptor (beta chain) was sequenced within a study of blood T cell repertoires in COVID-19. In the study overall: The origin of the acute and convalescent COVID-19 samples was the United States, Italy and Spain. PBMCs, B-cell-depleted T cells, or T cells were the source of the cDNA or gDNA that made up the material.

Methods used by the authors: Counts of nucleated cells, estimated from reference gene primer amplification, were obtained. The data were produced by immunoSEQ multiplex PCR, yet TCRdb's version contains in-frame clones alone and is incomplete. The V and J calls and clone size come from that table; D and trimming were worked out from the DNA. The table records approximately 35,000 clones, 75% to 85% of them present only once. Per germline, CDR1 SGHRS and CDR2 YFSETQ. V lost 4 bases and J 3 bases, leaving 17 bases between the germline ends. This CDR3 contains 16 residues. The sample comprised peripheral blood. This receptor was taken from a man older than 75 with active COVID-19. J is TRBJ2-4 and V is TRBV5-1, with D possibly matching TRBD1 (6 bases). The CDR3, as DNA: TGCGCCAGCAGCGCCTCTGACAGGATAGGCAAAAACATTCAGTACTTC. It yields the protein CASSASDRIGKNIQYF.